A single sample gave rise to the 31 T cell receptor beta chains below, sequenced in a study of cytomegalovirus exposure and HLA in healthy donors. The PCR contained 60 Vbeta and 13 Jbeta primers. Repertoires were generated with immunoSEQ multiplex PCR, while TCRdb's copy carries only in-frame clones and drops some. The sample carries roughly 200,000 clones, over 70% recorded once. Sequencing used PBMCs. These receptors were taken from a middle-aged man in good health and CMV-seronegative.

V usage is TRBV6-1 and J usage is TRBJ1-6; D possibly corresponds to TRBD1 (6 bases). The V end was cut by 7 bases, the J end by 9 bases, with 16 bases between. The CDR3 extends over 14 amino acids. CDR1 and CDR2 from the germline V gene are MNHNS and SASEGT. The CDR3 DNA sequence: TGTGCCAGCACGGCAGGGGCGGATGGTTCACCCCTCCACTTT. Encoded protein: CASTAGADGSPLHF.

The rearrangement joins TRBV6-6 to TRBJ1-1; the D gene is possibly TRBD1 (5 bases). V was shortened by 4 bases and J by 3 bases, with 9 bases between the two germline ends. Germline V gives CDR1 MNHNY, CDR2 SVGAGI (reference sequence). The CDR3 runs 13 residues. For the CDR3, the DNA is TGTGCCAGCAGTTTCGTACAGGACACTGAAGCTTTCTTT. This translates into CASSFVQDTEAFF.

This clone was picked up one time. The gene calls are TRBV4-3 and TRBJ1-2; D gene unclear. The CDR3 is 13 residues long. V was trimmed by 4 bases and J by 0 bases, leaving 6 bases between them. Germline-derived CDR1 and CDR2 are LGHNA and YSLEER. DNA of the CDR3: TGCGCCAGCAGCCCGTCGGCTAACTATGGCTACACCTTC. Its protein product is CASSPSANYGYTF.

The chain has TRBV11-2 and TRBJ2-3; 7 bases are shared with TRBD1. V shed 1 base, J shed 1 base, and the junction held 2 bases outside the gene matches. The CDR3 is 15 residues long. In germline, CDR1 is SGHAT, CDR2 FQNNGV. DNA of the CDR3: TGTGCCAGCAGCTTAGGGGGGACAGGCACAGATACGCAGTATTTT. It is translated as CASSLGGTGTDTQYF.

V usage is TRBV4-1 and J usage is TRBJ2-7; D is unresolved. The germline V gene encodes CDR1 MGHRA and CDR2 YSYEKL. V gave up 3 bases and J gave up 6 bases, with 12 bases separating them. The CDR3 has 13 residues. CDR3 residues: CASSQEEVLEQYF. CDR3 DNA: TGCGCCAGCAGCCAGGAAGAGGTCCTCGAGCAGTACTTC.

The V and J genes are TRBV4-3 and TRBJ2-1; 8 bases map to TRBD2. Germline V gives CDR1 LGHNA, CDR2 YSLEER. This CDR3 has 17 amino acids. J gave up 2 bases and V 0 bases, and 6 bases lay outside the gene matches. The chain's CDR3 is CASSQDLRRGAYNEQFF. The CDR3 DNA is TGCGCCAGCAGCCAAGATCTGCGGCGGGGGGCCTACAATGAGCAGTTCTTC.

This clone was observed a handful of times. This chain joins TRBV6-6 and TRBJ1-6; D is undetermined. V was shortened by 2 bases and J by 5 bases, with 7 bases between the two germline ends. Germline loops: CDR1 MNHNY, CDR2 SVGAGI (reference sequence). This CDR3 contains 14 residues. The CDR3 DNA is TGTGCCAGCAGTTACGACGGGAATAATTCACCCCTCCACTTT. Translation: CASSYDGNNSPLHF.

CDR3: CASSVGGAGLTDTQYF. CDR3 sequence (DNA): TGTGCCAGCAGCGTAGGGGGAGCGGGACTCACAGATACGCAGTATTTT. The chain has TRBV9 and TRBJ2-3; 7 nucleotides align to TRBD2. The CDR3 is 16 amino acids. V shed 0 bases, J shed 2 bases, and the junction held 6 bases outside the gene matches. Germline CDR1 is SGDLS and CDR2 is YYNGEE.

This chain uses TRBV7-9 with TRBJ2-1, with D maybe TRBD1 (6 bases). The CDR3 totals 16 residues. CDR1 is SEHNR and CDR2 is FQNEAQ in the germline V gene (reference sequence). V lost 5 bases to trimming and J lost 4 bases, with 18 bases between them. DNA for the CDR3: TGTGCCAGCAGCCCCCCGGAGCTAGGGGGATACAATGAGCAGTTCTTC. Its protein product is CASSPPELGGYNEQFF. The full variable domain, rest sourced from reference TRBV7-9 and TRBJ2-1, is DTGVSQNPRHKITKRGQNVTFRCDPISEHNRLYWYRQTLGQGPEFLTYFQNEAQLEKSRLLSDRFSAERPKGSFSTLEIQRTEQGDSAMYLCASSPPELGGYNEQFFGPGTRLTVL.

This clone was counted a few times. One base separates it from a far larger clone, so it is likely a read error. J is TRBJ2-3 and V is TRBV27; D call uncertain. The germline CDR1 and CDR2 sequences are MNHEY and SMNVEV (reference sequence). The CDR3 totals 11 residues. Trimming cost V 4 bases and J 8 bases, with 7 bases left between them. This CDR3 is CASSYGATQYF. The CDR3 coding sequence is TGTGCCAGCAGTTACGGAGCTACGCAGTATTTT.

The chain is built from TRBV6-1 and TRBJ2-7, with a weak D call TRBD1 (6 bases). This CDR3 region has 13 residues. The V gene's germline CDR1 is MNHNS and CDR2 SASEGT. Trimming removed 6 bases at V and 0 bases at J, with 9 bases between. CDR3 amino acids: CASRGHSSYEQYF. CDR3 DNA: TGTGCCAGCAGGGGACACAGCTCCTACGAGCAGTACTTC.

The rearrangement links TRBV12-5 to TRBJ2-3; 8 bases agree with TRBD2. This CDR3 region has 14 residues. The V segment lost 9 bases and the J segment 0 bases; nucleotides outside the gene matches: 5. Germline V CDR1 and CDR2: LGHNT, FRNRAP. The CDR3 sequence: CASLSGTSTDTQYF. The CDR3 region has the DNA TGTGCTAGCCTTAGCGGGACTAGCACAGATACGCAGTATTTT.

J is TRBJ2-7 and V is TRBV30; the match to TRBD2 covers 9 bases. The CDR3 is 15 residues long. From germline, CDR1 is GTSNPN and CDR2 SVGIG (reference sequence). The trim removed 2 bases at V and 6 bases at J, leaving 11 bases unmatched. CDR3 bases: TGTGCCTGGAGTCAGCGGGGGGCCGGAGGCCTCGAGCAGTACTTC. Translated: CAWSQRGAGGLEQYF.

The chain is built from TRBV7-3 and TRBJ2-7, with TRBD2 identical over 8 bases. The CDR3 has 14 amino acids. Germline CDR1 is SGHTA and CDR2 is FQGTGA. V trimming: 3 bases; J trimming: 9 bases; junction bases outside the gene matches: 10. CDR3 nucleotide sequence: TGTGCCAGCAGCTTCACAGCGGGAGAGGGAGGGCAGTACTTC. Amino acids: CASSFTAGEGGQYF.

In nucleotides, the CDR3 is TGTGCCAGCAGCCCTGACAGGGTTCAAGCGGATACGCAGTATTTT. It translates to CASSPDRVQADTQYF. The chain carries TRBV5-4 and TRBJ2-3; TRBD1 aligns across 7 bases. This CDR3 spans 15 amino acids. Germline V lookup: CDR1 SGHNT, CDR2 YYREEE (reference sequence). Trimming at V came to 4 bases and at J to 6 bases, leaving 11 bases not matched to a gene.

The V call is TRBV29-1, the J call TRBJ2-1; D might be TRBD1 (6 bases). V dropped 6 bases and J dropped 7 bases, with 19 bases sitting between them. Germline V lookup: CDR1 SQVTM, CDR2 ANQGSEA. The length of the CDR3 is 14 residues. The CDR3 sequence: CSVGPIPGTNEQFF. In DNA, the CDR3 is TGCAGCGTGGGGCCGATTCCGGGGACAAATGAGCAGTTCTTC.

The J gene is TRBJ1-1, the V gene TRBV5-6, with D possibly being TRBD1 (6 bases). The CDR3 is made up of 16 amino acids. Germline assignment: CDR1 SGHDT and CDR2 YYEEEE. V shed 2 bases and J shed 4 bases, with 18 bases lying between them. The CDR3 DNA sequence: TGTGCCAGCAGCTTAAATGGAGTGGTAGGGGGCACTGAAGCTTTCTTT. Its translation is CASSLNGVVGGTEAFF.

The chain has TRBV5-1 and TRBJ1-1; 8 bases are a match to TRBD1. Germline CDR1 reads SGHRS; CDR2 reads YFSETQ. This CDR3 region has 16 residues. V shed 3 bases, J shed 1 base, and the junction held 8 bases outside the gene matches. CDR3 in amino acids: CASSSTRGLGNTEAFF. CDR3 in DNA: TGCGCCAGCAGCTCCACCAGGGGGCTCGGGAACACTGAAGCTTTCTTT.

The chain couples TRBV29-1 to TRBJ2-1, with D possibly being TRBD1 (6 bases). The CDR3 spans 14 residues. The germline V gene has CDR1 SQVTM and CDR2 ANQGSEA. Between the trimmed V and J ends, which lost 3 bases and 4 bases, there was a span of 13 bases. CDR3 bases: TGCAGCGTTGATGGGCAGGGGATTTACAATGAGCAGTTCTTC. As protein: CSVDGQGIYNEQFF.

The CDR3 sequence is CASSSVTSTDTQYF. As DNA, the CDR3 is TGTGCCAGCAGTTCGGTCACTAGCACAGATACGCAGTATTTT. The V gene is TRBV27, the J gene TRBJ2-3; D ambiguous. The CDR3 runs to 14 residues. Looked up from germline, CDR1 is MNHEY and CDR2 is SMNVEV (reference sequence). V was shortened by 4 bases and J by 0 bases, with 8 bases between the two germline ends.

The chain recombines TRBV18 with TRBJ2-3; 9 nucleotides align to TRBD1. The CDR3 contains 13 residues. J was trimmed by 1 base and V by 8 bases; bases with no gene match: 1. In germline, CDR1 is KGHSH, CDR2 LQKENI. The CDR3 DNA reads TGTGCCAGCCGGACAGGGGGCACAGATACGCAGTATTTT. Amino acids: CASRTGGTDTQYF. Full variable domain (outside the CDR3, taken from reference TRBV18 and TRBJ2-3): NAGVMQNPRHLVRRRGQEARLRCSPMKGHSHVYWYRQLPEEGLKFMVYLQKENIIDESGMPKERFSAEFPKEGPSILRIQQVVRGDSAAYFCASRTGGTDTQYFGPGTRLTVL.

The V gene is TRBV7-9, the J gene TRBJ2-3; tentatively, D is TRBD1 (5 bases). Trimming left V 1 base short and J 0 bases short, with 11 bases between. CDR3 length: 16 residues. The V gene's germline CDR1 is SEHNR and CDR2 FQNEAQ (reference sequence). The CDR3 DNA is TGTGCCAGCAGCTTAGGACAGCCTGCTAGCACAGATACGCAGTATTTT. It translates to CASSLGQPASTDTQYF.

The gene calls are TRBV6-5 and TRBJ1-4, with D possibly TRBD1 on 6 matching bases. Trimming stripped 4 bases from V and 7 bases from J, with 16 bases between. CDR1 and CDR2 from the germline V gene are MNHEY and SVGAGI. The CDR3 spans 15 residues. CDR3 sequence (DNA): TGTGCCAGCAGTTCCAACAGGGAAGTAGGTGAAAAACTGTTTTTT. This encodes CASSSNREVGEKLFF.

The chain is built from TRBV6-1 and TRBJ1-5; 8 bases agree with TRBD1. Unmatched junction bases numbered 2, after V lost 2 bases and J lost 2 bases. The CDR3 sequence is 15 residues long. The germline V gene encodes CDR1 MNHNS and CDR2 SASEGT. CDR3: CASSENRGGNQPQHF. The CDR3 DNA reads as TGTGCCAGCAGTGAAAACAGGGGGGGCAATCAGCCCCAGCATTTT.

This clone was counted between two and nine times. CDR3 in DNA: TGTGCAAGTCGCTCAGAGGACAGAGTGAACACTGAAGCTTTCTTT. Protein product: CASRSEDRVNTEAFF. V gene TRBV12-2 combines with J gene TRBJ1-1; whether TRBD1, the table's D call, matches the DNA was not checked. TRBV12-2 is a documented pseudogene. CDR3 length: 15 amino acids.

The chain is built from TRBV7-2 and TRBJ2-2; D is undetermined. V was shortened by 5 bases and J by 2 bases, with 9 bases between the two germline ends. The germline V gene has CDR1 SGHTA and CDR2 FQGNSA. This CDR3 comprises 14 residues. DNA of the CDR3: TGTGCCAGCAGCCATTCCCCAAACACCGGGGAGCTGTTTTTT. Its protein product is CASSHSPNTGELFF.

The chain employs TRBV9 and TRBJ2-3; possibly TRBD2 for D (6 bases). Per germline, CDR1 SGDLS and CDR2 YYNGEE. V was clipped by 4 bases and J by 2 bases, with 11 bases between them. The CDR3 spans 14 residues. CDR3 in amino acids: CASSPWTNTDTQYF. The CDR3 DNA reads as TGTGCCAGCAGCCCTTGGACTAACACAGATACGCAGTATTTT.

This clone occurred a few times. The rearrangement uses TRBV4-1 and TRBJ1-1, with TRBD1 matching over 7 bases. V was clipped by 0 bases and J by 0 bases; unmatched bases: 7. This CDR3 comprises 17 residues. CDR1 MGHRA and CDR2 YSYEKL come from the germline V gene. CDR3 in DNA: TGCGCCAGCAGCCAAGATAATGCGGGGACAGTGAACACTGAAGCTTTCTTT. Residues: CASSQDNAGTVNTEAFF.

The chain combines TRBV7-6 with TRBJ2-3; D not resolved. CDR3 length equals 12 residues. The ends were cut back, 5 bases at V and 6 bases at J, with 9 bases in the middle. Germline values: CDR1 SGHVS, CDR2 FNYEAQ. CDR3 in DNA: TGTGCCAGCAGCCCGAGGAGCGATACGCAGTATTTT. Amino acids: CASSPRSDTQYF.

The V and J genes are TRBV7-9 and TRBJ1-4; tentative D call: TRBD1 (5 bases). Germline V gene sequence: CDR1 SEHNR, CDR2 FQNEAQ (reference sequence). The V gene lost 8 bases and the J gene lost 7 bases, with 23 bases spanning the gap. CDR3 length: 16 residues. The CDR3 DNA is TGTGCCAGCCAAAACACGGGGGGAGTGGAGGGTGAAAAACTGTTTTTT. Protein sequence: CASQNTGGVEGEKLFF.

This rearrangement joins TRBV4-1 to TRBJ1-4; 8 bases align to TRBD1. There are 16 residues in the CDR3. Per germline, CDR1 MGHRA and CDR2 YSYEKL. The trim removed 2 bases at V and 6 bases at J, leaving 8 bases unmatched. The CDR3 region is CASSQISGGLYEKLFF. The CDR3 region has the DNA TGCGCCAGCAGCCAAATCTCAGGGGGCCTTTATGAAAAACTGTTTTTT.